The next 20 T cell receptor beta chains were all read from a single sample in a study of blood T cell repertoires in COVID-19 (dated by TCRdb to the early 2020s). The library was obtained by the immunoSEQ multiplex PCR assay. The source is immuneACCESS, and TCRdb retained only in-frame sequences with V and J called. Part of the clones is not carried over; for the studies checked, unresolved V genes explain less than half of this, and the remainder is unexplained. Within this sample are 100,000 or so clones, with around nine tenths of them counted one time only. The top ten hold under 5% of the sample. Sequencing was done on a sample of peripheral blood. Every receptor here comes from a woman aged 45 to 65 in a cohort sampled during active COVID-19.

V usage is TRBV7-9 and J usage is TRBJ2-5, with D uncertain. V dropped 3 bases and J dropped 5 bases, with 16 bases sitting between them. The germline gives CDR1 SEHNR, CDR2 FQNEAQ (reference sequence). The CDR3 spans 15 residues. The CDR3 protein is CASSFGLPGSETQYF. The CDR3 region has the DNA TGTGCCAGCAGCTTTGGCCTCCCGGGTTCGGAGACCCAGTACTTC.

V and J are TRBV6-2 or TRBV6-3 and TRBJ2-3, with 12 positions matching TRBD2. Germline values: CDR1 MNHEY, CDR2 SVGEGT. This CDR3 has 16 amino acids. Trimming cost V 4 bases and J 3 bases; bases outside gene matches: 5. The CDR3 sequence: CASSSRTSGVTDTQYF. The DNA for the CDR3 is TGTGCCAGCAGTTCCCGGACTAGCGGGGTGACAGATACGCAGTATTTT.

The chain joins TRBV7-2 to TRBJ2-7, with 9 bases aligning to TRBD2. The CDR3 sequence is 15 residues long. The junction had 11 bases not matched to a gene; V was cut back by 5 bases and J by 6 bases. Germline assignment: CDR1 SGHTA and CDR2 FQGNSA. CDR3 coding DNA: TGTGCCAGCAGCCCCACTAGCGGGTCTTCTTCCGAGCAGTACTTC. Translation gives CASSPTSGSSSEQYF.

This chain connects TRBV5-1 to TRBJ1-3; tentatively, D is TRBD1 (6 bases). The CDR3 contains 15 residues. The V gene lost 3 bases and the J gene lost 3 bases, with 13 bases spanning the gap. Germline loops: CDR1 SGHRS, CDR2 YFSETQ. CDR3 region: CASSSQTGNGNTIYF. DNA for the CDR3: TGCGCCAGCAGCTCCCAGACAGGAAATGGAAACACCATATATTTT.

The rearrangement joins TRBV5-1 to TRBJ2-1; D unclear. V shed 0 bases and J shed 7 bases, with 11 bases lying between them. Germline V CDR1 and CDR2: SGHRS, YFSETQ. The CDR3 covers 14 residues. The CDR3 DNA reads as TGCGCCAGCAGCTTGGCGGTTAGCCCAAATGAGCAGTTCTTC. Amino acids: CASSLAVSPNEQFF.

The CDR3 region is CASSLVWQYYSSYEQYF. The CDR3 DNA reads as TGCGCCAGCAGTCTTGTTTGGCAGTATTACAGCTCCTACGAGCAGTACTTC. The J gene is TRBJ2-7, the V gene TRBV23-1; no reliable D call. TRBV23-1 is treated as an ORF (open reading frame) with a function not yet certain. With 4 bases removed from V and 0 bases from J, the gap between germline ends came to 19 bases. This CDR3 is built from 17 residues.

The count of this clone is one. For the CDR3, the DNA is TGCGCCAGCAGGTCACCGGGACTAGTTGCAGATACGCAGTATTTT. It specifies CASRSPGLVADTQYF. The chain is built from TRBV5-1 and TRBJ2-3; 8 bases align to TRBD2. The CDR3 sequence is 15 residues long. V shed 5 bases and J 4 bases; nucleotides not matched to a gene: 9. The V gene's germline CDR1 is SGHRS and CDR2 YFSETQ.

This clone was observed a few times. The rearrangement links TRBV5-1 to TRBJ1-2, with 8 bases identical to TRBD1. J gave up 3 bases and V 5 bases, and 6 bases lay outside the gene matches. CDR3 length: 14 amino acids. CDR1 is SGHRS and CDR2 is YFSETQ in the germline V gene. CDR3 loop: CASRSGQDHYGYTF. The CDR3 region has the DNA TGCGCCAGCAGATCGGGACAGGACCACTATGGCTACACCTTC.

The V call is TRBV2, the J call TRBJ1-1; D not certain. The CDR3 consists of 13 residues. The V gene lost 1 base and the J gene lost 0 bases, with 3 bases spanning the gap. Germline V gene lookup returns CDR1 SNHLY and CDR2 FYNNEI. The chain's CDR3 is CASSEVMNTEAFF. The CDR3, as DNA: TGTGCCAGCAGTGAAGTTATGAACACTGAAGCTTTCTTT.

The V call is TRBV18, the J call TRBJ1-4, with TRBD1 matching over 7 bases. In germline, CDR1 is KGHSH, CDR2 LQKENI. There are 15 residues in the CDR3. The ends lost 1 base at V and 7 bases at J; junction bases unmatched: 6. CDR3 in DNA: TGTGCCAGCTCACCACGCGTAGGGGGCACTGAAAAACTGTTTTTT. As protein: CASSPRVGGTEKLFF.

The genes are TRBV5-1 and TRBJ2-1; tentatively, D is TRBD2 (5 bases). Trimming cost V 3 bases and J 8 bases, with 15 bases left between them. The CDR3 is 14 amino acids. Germline CDR1 SGHRS, CDR2 YFSETQ. The CDR3 loop reads CASSSLVLSDEQFF. In DNA form, the CDR3 reads TGCGCCAGCAGCTCCCTCGTCCTTAGCGATGAGCAGTTCTTC.

V is TRBV18 and J is TRBJ1-5; possible D gene TRBD1, 5 bases. The V end lost 6 bases, the J end lost 7 bases, and 19 bases lay between the germline ends. Germline V gene sequence: CDR1 KGHSH, CDR2 LQKENI. The CDR3 consists of 15 residues. The CDR3 DNA reads as TGTGCCAGCTCTCCCCAGGCAGGGTTATGGCAGCCCCAGCATTTT. It codes for CASSPQAGLWQPQHF.

The CDR3 nucleotides read TGTGCCAGCAGCGGACAGGGGGCCGGTGGCTACACCTTC. It is translated as CASSGQGAGGYTF. The chain recombines TRBV5-6 with TRBJ1-2; TRBD1 agrees at 11 bases. In germline, CDR1 is SGHDT, CDR2 YYEEEE. J gave up 7 bases and V 4 bases, and 3 bases lay outside the gene matches. This CDR3 comprises 13 residues.

This chain joins TRBV19 and TRBJ2-5; 12 positions agree with TRBD1. The CDR3 is 15 amino acids. From germline, CDR1 is LNHDA and CDR2 SQIVND (reference sequence). Trimming at V came to 4 bases and at J to 6 bases, leaving 6 bases not matched to a gene. The CDR3 reads CASSTGTGGRKTQYF. The CDR3 bases are TGTGCCAGTAGTACCGGGACAGGGGGCCGGAAGACCCAGTACTTC.

This clone was found a few times. This chain joins TRBV7-9 and TRBJ1-1; 7 positions agree with TRBD1. The CDR3 runs to 13 residues. The germline CDR1 and CDR2 sequences are SEHNR and FQNEAQ (reference sequence). Unmatched junction bases numbered 5, after V lost 10 bases and J lost 0 bases. As DNA, the CDR3 is TGTGCCATCCTACAGGGGATGAACACTGAAGCTTTCTTT. Translated, it gives CAILQGMNTEAFF.

The chain joins TRBV24-1 to TRBJ2-2; TRBD2 matches 14 bases. The CDR3 consists of 17 residues. The germline V gene has CDR1 KGHDR and CDR2 SFDVKD. V was pared by 4 bases and J by 6 bases, with 6 bases of the junction left unmatched. CDR3 sequence: CATSDLGLAGVPGELFF. The CDR3 DNA sequence: TGTGCCACCAGTGACCTGGGACTAGCGGGAGTCCCCGGGGAGCTGTTTTTT.

The genes are TRBV5-1 and TRBJ2-4; D is possibly TRBD1 (7 bases). The germline CDR1 and CDR2 sequences are SGHRS and YFSETQ. The CDR3 extends over 16 amino acids. Trimming pared 6 bases from V and 1 base from J, leaving 17 bases between. The CDR3 region has the DNA TGCGCCAGCACTCCCCGTCCAGGGGGGGCCAAAAACATTCAGTACTTC. Amino acids: CASTPRPGGAKNIQYF.

The chain combines TRBV10-3 with TRBJ2-1; 7 nucleotides align to TRBD1. With 0 bases clipped from V and 15 bases from J, the junction kept 20 bases outside the gene matches. Germline-derived CDR1 and CDR2 are ENHRY and SYGVKD. This CDR3 spans 17 amino acids. The CDR3 reads CAISESNLDRDRVSRFF. CDR3 nucleotides: TGTGCCATCAGTGAGTCGAACTTGGACCGCGACAGGGTTTCTCGGTTCTTC.

This chain links TRBV28 with TRBJ2-3, with 7 bases identical to TRBD1. This CDR3 has 14 residues. Per germline, CDR1 MDHEN and CDR2 SYDVKM. Trimming at V came to 2 bases and at J to 2 bases, leaving 1 base not matched to a gene. The CDR3 here is CASSLQGDTDTQYF. CDR3 sequence (DNA): TGTGCCAGCAGTTTACAGGGGGACACAGATACGCAGTATTTT.

The rearrangement joins TRBV3-1 (or the pseudogene TRBV3-2) to TRBJ1-4, with a possible D match to TRBD1 (5 bases). This CDR3 is 14 amino acids long. Germline loops: CDR1 LGHDT, CDR2 YNNKEL (reference sequence). Trimming left V 3 bases short and J 8 bases short, with 13 bases between. CDR3 in DNA: TGTGCCAGCAGCCAGTCGAATGGGGGGGAAAAACTGTTTTTT. It codes for CASSQSNGGEKLFF.